Following are 6 T cell receptor beta chains from one sample sequenced in a study of cytomegalovirus exposure and HLA in healthy donors (dated by TCRdb to about 2017). Libraries were prepared through the immunoSEQ multiplex PCR assay. For the multiplex PCR, a mixture combining 60 forward primers for TCR Vbeta segments and 13 reverse primers for TCR Jbeta segments was used. The source is immuneACCESS, and TCRdb retained only in-frame sequences with V and J called. Part of the clones is not carried over; for the studies checked, unresolved V genes explain less than half of this, and the remainder is unexplained. For this sample, the table gives more than 130,000 clones. 2% to 3% of the sample goes to the ten largest clones. The specimen was PBMCs. The receptors here all came from a man aged 35-49 years in good health and CMV-seronegative.

CDR3 sequence (DNA): TGTGCCAGCAGTGTGTTGAGGACAGTGTCTTCCTACAATGAGCAGTTCTTC. It codes for CASSVLRTVSSYNEQFF. V gene TRBV28 combines with J gene TRBJ2-1; a weak D match, TRBD1 (6 bases). Germline loops: CDR1 MDHEN, CDR2 SYDVKM. The CDR3 extends over 17 amino acids. V shed 5 bases and J shed 1 base, with 18 bases lying between them.

The chain is built from TRBV5-5 and TRBJ2-7; TRBD1 matches at 9 bases. Germline V CDR1 and CDR2: SGHKS, YYEKEE (reference sequence). The CDR3 loop spans 16 amino acids. Trimming took 4 bases from V and 2 from J; bases not matched to a gene: 10. The CDR3 DNA sequence: TGTGCCAGCAGCCCGCCCGTAGGGACAGGGACCTACGAGCAGTACTTC. Its translation: CASSPPVGTGTYEQYF.

The genes are TRBV19 and TRBJ2-2; 7 bases line up with TRBD1. The CDR3 covers 15 residues. The germline V gene encodes CDR1 LNHDA and CDR2 SQIVND (reference sequence). V shed 7 bases and J 3 bases; nucleotides not matched to a gene: 8. The chain's CDR3 is CASTRDSRDTGELFF. DNA of the CDR3: TGTGCCAGTACTCGGGACAGTCGGGACACCGGGGAGCTGTTTTTT.

The V and J genes are TRBV28 and TRBJ2-7; 7 nucleotides line up with TRBD1. This CDR3 is 11 amino acids long. J lost 2 bases, V lost 8 bases, and 0 bases had no gene match. The germline gives CDR1 MDHEN, CDR2 SYDVKM. The CDR3 here is CASGTAYEQYF. The CDR3 DNA sequence: TGTGCCAGCGGGACAGCCTACGAGCAGTACTTC.

The CDR3 reads CASSTPTGSETQYF. Written as DNA, the CDR3 is TGTGCCAGCAGTACTCCTACAGGGTCCGAGACCCAGTACTTC. The chain combines TRBV6-1 with TRBJ2-5; D possibly corresponds to TRBD1 (6 bases). The CDR3 length is 14 residues. Trimming took off 5 bases at V and 5 bases at J, with 15 bases between the two ends. CDR1 is MNHNS and CDR2 is SASEGT in the germline V gene.

The gene calls are TRBV5-5 and TRBJ1-6; TRBD1 matches 8 bases. This CDR3 has 15 amino acids. The ends lost 1 base at V and 9 bases at J; junction bases unmatched: 6. The V gene's germline CDR1 is SGHKS and CDR2 YYEKEE (reference sequence). The DNA for the CDR3 is TGTGCCAGCAGCTTGAAGTCAGGGGGCTTTTCACCCCTCCACTTT. This gives the protein CASSLKSGGFSPLHF.